The next 7 T cell receptor beta chains were all read from a single sample in a study of T cells in Graves' hyperthyroidism and ophthalmopathy. Using RNA transcripts as the source, TCR beta CDR3 regions were amplified. The HTBI primer set served for first-round RT-PCR of the TCR CDR3. TCRdb itself ran the multiplex PCR reads through MiXCR, one entry per CDR3 protein. Of 300,000 to 400,000 distinct CDR3 sequences in the sample, 15% to 20% were seen once. The sample consisted of blood. These receptors were collected from a woman aged 45-59 years with Graves' hyperthyroidism.

This chain uses TRBV29-1 with TRBJ1-2, with D uncertain. CDR1 is SQVTM and CDR2 is ANQGSEA in the germline V gene. Trimming stripped 6 bases from V and 8 bases from J, with 13 bases between. The CDR3 spans 11 residues. The CDR3 bases are TGCAGCGTCCTGACAACCTTAGGCTACACCTTC. Its protein is CSVLTTLGYTF. Complete variable domain (other parts from reference TRBV29-1 and TRBJ1-2): SAVISQKPSRDICQRGTSLTIQCQVDSQVTMMFWYRQQPGQSLTLIATANQGSEATYESGFVIDKFPISRPNLTFSTLTVSNMSPEDSSIYLCSVLTTLGYTFGSGTRLTVV.

For this clonotype: Given a much more abundant clone one base away, this may be a read error. The chain carries TRBV5-8 and TRBJ2-5; tentative D call: TRBD1 (5 bases). The closer fit of TRBJ2-1 to the DNA end suggests the J call may be wrong. The CDR3 length is 14 residues. Germline assignment: CDR1 SGHTS and CDR2 YDEGEE. The CDR3 is CASSRGHDQETQFF. In DNA, the CDR3 is TGTGCCAGCAGCCGAGGACATGACCAAGAGACCCAGTTCTTC.

The rearrangement links TRBV19 to TRBJ2-7; TRBD1 might be the D (6 bases). V dropped 1 base and J dropped 1 base, with 11 bases sitting between them. The germline CDR1 and CDR2 sequences are LNHDA and SQIVND (reference sequence). The CDR3 runs 15 residues. CDR3 DNA: TGTGCCAGTAGTATAGGAAGAGACAGGTCCTACGAGCAGTACTTC. It codes for CASSIGRDRSYEQYF.

The CDR3 DNA reads TGCAGTGCTACAGGGCCGAATAACTATGGCTACACCTTC. Protein product: CSATGPNNYGYTF. V usage is TRBV20-1 and J usage is TRBJ1-2, with a weak D call TRBD1 (5 bases). The germline V gene has CDR1 DFQATT and CDR2 SNEGSKA (reference sequence). This CDR3 spans 13 amino acids. V was trimmed by 4 bases and J by 1 base, leaving 10 bases between them.

Many counts were recorded for this clonotype. The chain carries TRBV7-9 and TRBJ2-3, with 8 bases that match TRBD2. This CDR3 has 19 amino acids. Trimming at V came to 0 bases and at J to 2 bases, leaving 13 bases not matched to a gene. Germline V gene lookup returns CDR1 SEHNR and CDR2 FQNEAQ (reference sequence). The CDR3 protein is CASSLAPGPQRGYTDTQYF. The DNA of the CDR3 is TGTGCCAGCAGCTTAGCCCCGGGTCCCCAGCGGGGGTACACAGATACGCAGTATTTT.

This clonotype was found many times. The chain couples TRBV20-1 to TRBJ1-1, with 7 bases that match TRBD1. The junction had 4 bases not matched to a gene; V was cut back by 2 bases and J by 7 bases. The CDR3 covers 12 residues. CDR1 and CDR2 (germline): DFQATT, SNEGSKA (reference sequence). CDR3 DNA sequence: TGCAGTGCTAGAACAGGACAGGATGAAGCTTTCTTT. Residues: CSARTGQDEAFF.

Only a few counts were recorded for this clonotype. This chain joins TRBV11-3 and TRBJ2-1; 12 bases match TRBD2. Germline values: CDR1 SGHNT, CDR2 YENEEA. The length of the CDR3 is 17 residues. Germline trimming cut 5 bases from V and 8 bases from J; bases unmatched to any gene: 13. The CDR3 DNA follows: TGTGCCAGCAGCCCAAGACTAGCGGGAGAGCATGAGGATGAGCAGTTCTTC. Residues: CASSPRLAGEHEDEQFF.